This TCR beta chain was sequenced in a study of identical twins. The study, taken as a whole, reports: There was more out-of-frame TCR alpha sharing in monozygotic twins than models estimated.

A few counts support this clonotype. The target antigen is unknown. TCRdb reprocessed the 5' RACE reads via MiXCR and lists one record per CDR3 protein. The sample includes roughly 690,000 distinct CDR3 sequences, 21% seen only once; the top ten take 4% to 5.5%. These data are also associated with another study on T cells expressing NK-cell markers. From that paper: Sorted CD3+CD56+NKG2C+, CD3+CD56+NKG2C- and CD3+CD56-NKG2C+ T-cell subsets were beta-chain profiled. Seven donors tested HCMV-seropositive and one tested seronegative among the eight sequenced.

Sequencing used PBMCs. The clonotype originates from a woman aged 18 to 35 in good health.

CDR3: CAISEAVSGYTF. As DNA, the CDR3 is TGTGCCATCAGTGAGGCAGTATCTGGCTACACCTTC. The V call is TRBV10-3, the J call TRBJ1-2; D gene ambiguous. CDR3 length: 12 amino acids. Germline CDR1 and CDR2: ENHRY and SYGVKD. Trimming took 2 bases from V and 7 from J, leaving 8 bases between them.